The rows below give T cell receptor beta chains drawn from one sample of a study of cytomegalovirus exposure and HLA in healthy donors. Here immunoSEQ multiplex PCR was the method, and the copy in TCRdb shows in-frame clones only, minus some. The profile covers about 130,000 clones, with over 75% appearing a single time and 4.2% taken by the ten largest. What was sequenced was PBMCs. These receptor sequences come from a male donor in good health and CMV-seropositive. CDR3s include the opening cysteine and the closing phenylalanine or tryptophan. The order of the fields is J gene, clone size, D gene, V gene, CDR3 protein, CDR3 DNA. The D gene is left open where the match is weak. Some rows mark clone size as missing; the rest say once, few, many or name a class of expanded clone.

>TRBJ2-5|-|TRBD2|TRBV11-2
CASSLERGRETQYF
TGTGCCAGCAGCTTAGAGCGGGGGAGGGAGACCCAGTACTTC
>TRBJ1-5|-|-|TRBV5-4
CASSLGGAGEQPQHF
TGTGCCAGCAGCCTGGGAGGGGCAGGGGAACAGCCCCAGCATTTT
>TRBJ2-3|-|TRBD2|TRBV19
CASSIDGGTDTQYF
TGTGCCAGTAGTATAGACGGGGGGACGGATACGCAGTATTTT
>TRBJ1-1|-|-|TRBV28
CASSWERNTEAFF
TGTGCCAGCAGTTGGGAGAGGAACACTGAAGCTTTCTTT
>TRBJ1-2|-|-|TRBV28
CASSLTRPSQGYTF
TGTGCCAGCAGTTTAACCAGGCCCTCCCAAGGCTACACCTTC
>TRBJ2-5|-|TRBD1|TRBV15
CATSREDRGVQYF
TGTGCCACCAGCAGAGAGGACAGGGGCGTGCAGTACTTC
>TRBJ1-5|-|TRBD1|TRBV7-2
CASSSGQTGNQPQHF
TGTGCCAGCAGTTCGGGACAGACAGGCAATCAGCCCCAGCATTTT
>TRBJ2-5|once|-|TRBV10-3
CATEGGIEETQYF
TGTGCCACCGAGGGCGGCATTGAAGAGACCCAGTACTTC
>TRBJ2-7|-|TRBD2|TRBV28
CASSLRLARTYEQYF
TGTGCCAGCAGTTTGCGACTAGCGCGTACCTACGAGCAGTACTTC
>TRBJ2-2|-|TRBD2|TRBV7-9
CASSPRTSGSRFTGELFF
TGTGCCAGCAGCCCCCGGACTAGCGGGAGCCGTTTTACCGGGGAGCTGTTTTTT
>TRBJ2-2|-|-|TRBV6-1
CASKGGRNTGELFF
TGTGCCAGCAAGGGGGGGAGAAACACCGGGGAGCTGTTTTTT